The rows below give T cell receptor beta chains drawn from one sample of a study of control samples from healthy donors and cancer patients. The protocol was immunoSEQ multiplex PCR, while the TCRdb copy is restricted to in-frame clones and leaves out a portion. Of approximately 82,000 clones listed, around 87% were seen once; the top ten hold 20%. What was sequenced was blood. These receptors were taken from a man in his fifties or sixties in good health. The conserved cysteine and the conserved F or W are not part of the CDR3 here. Clone sizes are given selectively: once, few, many, or a class where the clone is expanded.

clone_size	v_call	j_call	cdr3_aa
.	TRBV6-7	TRBJ1-6	ASSYKDRSEHNSPLH
.	TRBV7-6	TRBJ1-2	ASSPETGTLYGYT
once	TRBV30	TRBJ1-2	AWRAGTAFLRGYGYT
.	TRBV7-2	TRBJ1-1	ASSRDRGNTEAF
.	TRBV12-3/TRBV12-4	TRBJ1-1	ASSLGGWSEAF
.	TRBV30	TRBJ1-2	AWSGTSYGYT
.	TRBV2	TRBJ1-2	ASSSDRGYTYGYT
.	TRBV20-1	TRBJ2-3	SASVGTGTTDTQY
.	TRBV29-1	TRBJ2-1	SGREESYNEQF
.	TRBV13	TRBJ2-3	ASSPRRRADTQY
.	TRBV11-3	TRBJ2-1	ASSIGTGGMSEQF
.	TRBV30	TRBJ2-7	AWSRDGGYEQY
.	TRBV3-1/TRBV3-2	TRBJ1-3	ASTYRGGNTIY
.	TRBV19	TRBJ2-7	ASSQWPGVDEQY
.	TRBV7-2	TRBJ1-2	ASSLRRNYGYT
.	TRBV7-8	TRBJ1-1	ASSLEPTGRVNTEAF
.	TRBV7-6	TRBJ2-1	ASSLGVREQF
.	TRBV6-5	TRBJ1-6	ASRNRGYNSPLH
.	TRBV24-1	TRBJ2-1	ATGQGNEQF
few	TRBV4-1	TRBJ1-6	ASSQARQQSPLH
.	TRBV3-1/TRBV3-2	TRBJ1-2	ASSQDRRAVL
.	TRBV7-2	TRBJ1-1	ASSLFPGTEAF
once	TRBV4-3	TRBJ1-2	ASSQKIWGGYT
.	TRBV9	TRBJ1-2	ASSAGVAGEGYT
.	TRBV30	TRBJ1-1	AWSSWEFGPGNTEAF
once	TRBV7-2	TRBJ2-2	ASSVAGLAGGIGELF
.	TRBV11-2	TRBJ2-7	ASSDRDSYEQY
many	TRBV7-2	TRBJ1-1	ASSLGGVEAF
.	TRBV2	TRBJ2-1	ASRGDEIYHEQF
.	TRBV27	TRBJ2-2	ASKSSGELF
.	TRBV5-1	TRBJ2-5	ASSPRTGPQETQY
.	TRBV5-1	TRBJ2-2	ASRGDANTGELF
.	TRBV6-2/TRBV6-3	TRBJ2-5	ASSYRGPNSQTQY
few	TRBV7-9	TRBJ2-7	ASSLHLSDEQY
.	TRBV19	TRBJ2-1	ASSMGTVSYNEQF
.	TRBV13	TRBJ1-6	ASSLVAGNNSPLH
once	TRBV19	TRBJ1-5	ASSRRGEEQPQH
.	TRBV2	TRBJ2-5	ASTDRLAFGETQY
.	TRBV2	TRBJ1-6	ASSDRVNSPLH
few	TRBV5-6	TRBJ1-1	ASSPGGGEAF
once	TRBV29-1	TRBJ1-1	SADRGHAEAF
.	TRBV7-9	TRBJ1-1	ASTRLGEAF